The 6 T cell receptor beta chains below all came from one sample that was sequenced in a study of graft-versus-host responses after intestinal transplantation. No antigen has been assigned to these receptors. Libraries were prepared by immunoSEQ multiplex PCR; TCRdb keeps only in-frame clonotypes and omits some of them. The sample lists about 93,000 clones, 85% to 95% occurring once. Sequences were derived from unstimulated CD8+ T cells sorted from spleen or lymph node cells, sampled before intestinal transplant. These receptors were collected from a human donor who received an intestinal transplant.

The chain carries TRBV27 and TRBJ1-2; 12 bases line up with TRBD1. Germline trimming cut 5 bases from V and 8 bases from J; bases unmatched to any gene: 9. This CDR3 contains 15 residues. The V gene's germline CDR1 is MNHEY and CDR2 SMNVEV (reference sequence). This CDR3 is CASSPGTGGSWGYTF. The CDR3 region has the DNA TGTGCCAGCAGTCCAGGGACAGGGGGCAGTTGGGGCTACACCTTC.

This clone occurred once. The chain is built from TRBV19 and TRBJ2-7; D call uncertain. The CDR3 runs 13 residues. Per the germline V gene, CDR1 is LNHDA and CDR2 is SQIVND (reference sequence). Deletions cut 1 base from V and 3 bases from J, with 7 bases between. This CDR3 reads CASSIGPIYEQYF. In nucleotides, the CDR3 is TGTGCCAGTAGTATAGGTCCCATCTACGAGCAGTACTTC.

The chain has TRBV13 and TRBJ2-3; D perhaps matches TRBD1 (5 bases). In germline, CDR1 is PRHDT, CDR2 FYEKMQ (reference sequence). The V and J ends lost 5 bases and 0 bases respectively, with 15 bases between them. This CDR3 is 16 amino acids long. CDR3 coding DNA: TGTGCCAGCAGCACCAACAGGATAACTAGCACAGATACGCAGTATTTT. Protein: CASSTNRITSTDTQYF.

This clone has only one observation. The J gene is TRBJ2-7, the V gene TRBV7-9; tentative D call: TRBD1 (6 bases). Per the germline V gene, CDR1 is SEHNR and CDR2 is FQNEAQ (reference sequence). V lost 2 bases, J lost 2 bases, and 16 bases lay in between. This CDR3 spans 16 amino acids. The CDR3 DNA is TGTGCCAGCAGCTTATTCTTCACAGGGCCTCCCTACGAGCAGTACTTC. Translation: CASSLFFTGPPYEQYF. Using reference TRBV7-9 and TRBJ2-7 for the parts outside the CDR3, the full variable domain is DTGVSQNPRHKITKRGQNVTFRCDPISEHNRLYWYRQTLGQGPEFLTYFQNEAQLEKSRLLSDRFSAERPKGSFSTLEIQRTEQGDSAMYLCASSLFFTGPPYEQYFGPGTRLTVT.

The chain carries TRBV27 and TRBJ1-2, with D unresolved. V lost 3 bases to trimming and J lost 2 bases, with 7 bases between them. This CDR3 is built from 13 residues. Germline V gene data show CDR1 as MNHEY and CDR2 as SMNVEV (reference sequence). The CDR3 bases are TGTGCCAGCAGTTTTTCCTCGAACTATGGCTACACCTTC. Protein sequence: CASSFSSNYGYTF.

The chain is built from TRBV5-1 and TRBJ2-1; the D gene is possibly TRBD1 (6 bases). The CDR3 consists of 14 residues. Germline CDR1 SGHRS, CDR2 YFSETQ. The DNA for the CDR3 is TGCCCAGCAGGGGTCTTAGGTTCATACAATGAGCAGTTCTTC. This gives the protein CPAGVLGSYNEQFF.